The source of this T cell receptor beta chain is a study of shared clonotypes between healthy human individuals. V was clipped by 2 bases and J by 5 bases; unmatched bases: 6. CDR1 and CDR2 from the germline V gene are SGHTA and FQGTGA. This CDR3 has 16 residues. At a deep level, the assay was run. Unsorted PBMC DNA underwent sequencing on ten immunoSEQ deep assay plates. Profiling relied on immunoSEQ multiplex PCR, and the TCRdb table lists in-frame clones only, not all of them. The data show 530,000 or so clones, about 79% seen once. This TCR was recovered from a woman between 40 and 55 years old in good health. Some clones in this sample may be carry-over from other donors' samples. Sequencing was done on a sample of PBMCs. The V call is TRBV7-3, the J call TRBJ2-3; 11 bases map to TRBD2. CDR3 nucleotide sequence: TGTGCCAGCAGCTTAGATAGCGGGAGGGCAGGAGATACGCAGTATTTT. Translating gives CASSLDSGRAGDTQYF.